A single sample gave rise to the 11 T cell receptor beta chains below, sequenced in a study of OX40 agonist ivuxolimab in advanced cancers. Here immunoSEQ multiplex PCR was the method, and the copy in TCRdb shows in-frame clones only, minus some. The sample shows around 99,000 clones, approximately 90% of them seen only once. The material sequenced was CD4+ or CD8+ T cells sorted from blood, taken in a trial of the OX40 agonist ivuxolimab. The receptors originated from an adult with an advanced solid tumor such as melanoma, head and neck, liver or kidney cancer.

The chain has TRBV27 and TRBJ2-1, with TRBD2 matching 9 bases. Germline V gene lookup returns CDR1 MNHEY and CDR2 SMNVEV (reference sequence). The CDR3 sequence is 14 residues long. V lost 3 bases and J lost 9; bases outside the gene matches: 6. The CDR3 loop reads CASSFWREGGEQFF. DNA for the CDR3: TGTGCCAGCAGTTTCTGGCGGGAGGGAGGTGAGCAGTTCTTC.

This clone was seen only once. This chain links TRBV2 with TRBJ2-5, with D tentatively TRBD2 (5 bases). Looked up from germline, CDR1 is SNHLY and CDR2 is FYNNEI. Between the trimmed V and J ends, which lost 4 bases and 6 bases, there was a span of 18 bases. This CDR3 spans 15 amino acids. This CDR3 is CASSGDAGVKQTQYF. In DNA form, the CDR3 reads TGTGCCAGCAGTGGAGACGCGGGTGTGAAGCAGACCCAGTACTTC. Full variable domain (missing parts from reference TRBV2 and TRBJ2-5): EPEVTQTPSHQVTQMGQEVILRCVPISNHLYFYWYRQILGQKVEFLVSFYNNEISEKSEIFDDQFSVERPDGSNFTLKIRSTKLEDSAMYFCASSGDAGVKQTQYFGPGTRLLVL.

CDR3 sequence: CASSFRSSAVAFF. The DNA for the CDR3 is TGTGCCAGCAGTTTTCGGTCCTCGGCGGTAGCTTTCTTT. The chain carries TRBV28 and TRBJ1-1; D not certain. Germline CDR1 MDHEN, CDR2 SYDVKM. This CDR3 is 13 amino acids long. The V and J ends lost 3 bases and 10 bases respectively, with 15 bases between them. The variable domain in full, completed from reference TRBV28 and TRBJ1-1, reads DVKVTQSSRYLVKRTGEKVFLECVQDMDHENMFWYRQDPGLGLRLIYFSYDVKMKEKGDIPEGYSVSREKKERFSLILESASTNQTSMYLCASSFRSSAVAFFGQGTRLTVV.

V is TRBV12-5 and J is TRBJ2-1; D is ambiguous. The CDR3 totals 14 residues. Trimming stripped 0 bases from V and 4 bases from J, with 7 bases between. Germline loops: CDR1 LGHNT, CDR2 FRNRAP. The CDR3, as DNA: TGTGCTAGTGGTTTGGTGAGAGGATACAATGAGCAGTTCTTC. Translated, it gives CASGLVRGYNEQFF.

V is TRBV18 and J is TRBJ1-5; D gene uncertain. The ends were cut back, 3 bases at V and 8 bases at J, with 11 bases in the middle. This CDR3 has 13 amino acids. Per germline, CDR1 KGHSH and CDR2 LQKENI. For the CDR3, the DNA is TGTGCCAGCTCACCTCTGGCCGCCGAGCCCCAGCATTTT. It translates to CASSPLAAEPQHF.

The CDR3 reads CASRGLGRYEQYF. As DNA, the CDR3 is TGTGCCAGCAGGGGACTAGGTCGCTACGAGCAGTACTTC. This chain joins TRBV28 and TRBJ2-7; 8 nucleotides align to TRBD2. CDR1 and CDR2 from the germline V gene are MDHEN and SYDVKM. Trimming removed 6 bases from V and 3 bases from J; junction bases left unmatched: 4. The CDR3 has 13 amino acids.

This clone was seen just once. The rearrangement links TRBV5-8 to TRBJ1-5; D uncertain. Trimming shortened V by 0 bases and J by 6 bases, and 10 bases separated the two germline ends. This CDR3 comprises 14 residues. Germline CDR1 is SGHTS and CDR2 is YDEGEE. CDR3 sequence: CASSLEPLGQPQHF. The CDR3 DNA reads TGTGCCAGCAGCTTGGAACCGCTAGGTCAGCCCCAGCATTTT.

A single count supports this clone. V usage is TRBV6-1 and J usage is TRBJ1-1, with D unclear. The germline V gene encodes CDR1 MNHNS and CDR2 SASEGT. V was cut by 7 bases and J by 5 bases, with 14 bases left in between. The CDR3 spans 13 residues. The CDR3 DNA follows: TGTGCCAGCACCGTTGTTCTTAGGACTGAAGCTTTCTTT. Amino acids: CASTVVLRTEAFF.

The chain carries TRBV6-1 and TRBJ2-7, with TRBD2 as a possible D gene (5 bases). The germline V gene has CDR1 MNHNS and CDR2 SASEGT. V was pared by 4 bases and J by 3 bases, with 13 bases between. CDR3 size: 14 residues. The DNA of the CDR3 is TGTGCCAGCAGTGCGGGCGGGTATAGCTACGAGCAGTACTTC. It is translated as CASSAGGYSYEQYF.

This chain links TRBV18 with TRBJ2-7; TRBD2 might be the D (6 bases). Per the germline V gene, CDR1 is KGHSH and CDR2 is LQKENI. This CDR3 has 13 residues. V was trimmed by 6 bases and J by 11 bases, leaving 20 bases between them. The CDR3 region has the DNA TGTGCCAGCTCGGAGGGGCGATCGGCGGCAAAGTACTTC. This codes for CASSEGRSAAKYF.

The chain employs TRBV7-6 and TRBJ1-1; D gene uncertain. V shed 2 bases and J shed 1 base, with 5 bases lying between them. Germline V gives CDR1 SGHVS, CDR2 FNYEAQ. The CDR3 contains 13 residues. CDR3 in DNA: TGTGCCAGCAGCTTAAACAGGAACACTGAAGCTTTCTTT. Protein sequence: CASSLNRNTEAFF.